This TCR beta chain is from a study of CD8+CD57+ T cells in acquired aplastic anemia. Study-wide context: Quantities of DNA derived from sorted CD4+ and CD8+ cells averaged around 3 ug.

Losses at the gene ends were 4 bases for V and 2 bases for J; bases not matched to a gene: 10. There are 15 residues in the CDR3. Germline assignment: CDR1 SQVTM and CDR2 ANQGSEA. CDR3 and TCR beta VDJ profiling relied on a genomic DNA template. MiXCR, applied by TCRdb to the reads, yields one record per CDR3 protein. Here the sample spans more than 150,000 distinct CDR3 sequences, 40% to 55% being singletons. Selection for sequencing was limited to patients who had shown CD8+CD57+ cell expansion by flow cytometry. A note on this clonotype: Antigen specificity is unknown.

Notes on the study in general: Simpson's diversity of CD8+ cells was not significantly different in patients compared with controls. A set of about 30 CD8+ CDR3 sequences was shared between patients and controls, and these sequences appeared highly expressed in patients.

This chain joins TRBV29-1 and TRBJ1-2, with 7 bases identical to TRBD1. This receptor was obtained from a human donor with aplastic anemia. The sample taken for sequencing was sorted CD4+, CD8+, or CD8+CD57+ T cells (not recorded which) from PBMCs. Written as DNA, the CDR3 is TGCAGCGTTGGGGAGGGGGCCCTAACCAACTATGGCTACACCTTC. It is translated as CSVGEGALTNYGYTF. Full variable domain (missing parts from reference TRBV29-1 and TRBJ1-2): SAVISQKPSRDICQRGTSLTIQCQVDSQVTMMFWYRQQPGQSLTLIATANQGSEATYESGFVIDKFPISRPNLTFSTLTVSNMSPEDSSIYLCSVGEGALTNYGYTFGSGTRLTVV.